The rows below give T cell receptor beta chains drawn from one sample of a study of blood T cell repertoires in COVID-19. Assay used: immunoSEQ multiplex PCR; TCRdb lists only in-frame clones, some missing. The sample has fewer than 350,000 clones, 85% seen once. Sequences were obtained from PBMCs or T cells enriched from blood (not recorded which). These receptors were taken from a woman aged 25-40 years who had been exposed to COVID-19. CDR3s include the opening cysteine and the closing phenylalanine or tryptophan. The order of the fields is J gene, D gene, V gene, clone size, CDR3 DNA, CDR3 protein. D genes are given only for firm matches. Some rows mark clone size as missing; the rest say once, few, many or name a class of expanded clone.

TRBJ1-1,TRBD1,TRBV7-9,.,TGTGCCAGCACCGAGACGTCCGGGACAGGGATCAATGAAGCTTTCTTT,CASTETSGTGINEAFF
TRBJ2-1,TRBD2,TRBV5-6,few,TGTGCCAGCAGCCCACTAGCGTATTCCTACAATGAGCAGTTCTTC,CASSPLAYSYNEQFF
TRBJ2-1,TRBD2,TRBV28,once,TGTGCCAGCAGTTTAGTAACTAGCGGGGGGGCCGTTGAGCAGTTCTTC,CASSLVTSGGAVEQFF
TRBJ2-1,.,TRBV5-5,.,TGTGCCAGCTCGAGGGTGTTGAATGAGCAGTTCTTC,CASSRVLNEQFF
TRBJ1-3,.,TRBV28,.,TGTGCCAGCAGTTCGAGGTCTTTCGGGAGAGGAAACACCATATATTTT,CASSSRSFGRGNTIYF
TRBJ2-3,TRBD1,TRBV30,.,TGTGCCTGGAGCGAGACAGGGAATACGCAGTATTTT,CAWSETGNTQYF
TRBJ1-5,.,TRBV27,.,TGTGCCAGCAGTTTATCTTGGGGAGAGAGACAGCCCCAGCATTTT,CASSLSWGERQPQHF
TRBJ1-6,.,TRBV6-5,.,TGTGCCAGCAGTAGGAGGGAATCACCCCTCCACTTT,CASSRRESPLHF
TRBJ2-1,.,TRBV3-1/TRBV3-2,many,TGTGCCAGCAGCCAAGCGCACTGGCAGTTCTTC,CASSQAHWQFF
TRBJ2-4,TRBD1,TRBV2,many,TGTGCCAGCAGTGGACAGGGCGAATCTGGCATTCAGTACTTC,CASSGQGESGIQYF
TRBJ1-1,.,TRBV28,once,TGTGCCAGCAGGCCTGTCGGGACTACAAACACTGAAGCTTTCTTT,CASRPVGTTNTEAFF
TRBJ1-1,.,TRBV7-3,.,TGTGCCAGCAGCTTCGGTGCTTCGGGATTTGAAGCTTTCTTT,CASSFGASGFEAFF
TRBJ2-4,.,TRBV7-9,.,TGTGCCAGCAGCTTGGTTGGGCCCATGGCTCCGTACTTC,CASSLVGPMAPYF
TRBJ2-3,.,TRBV5-4,.,TGTGCCAGCAGCTTGTTCGGCACAGATACGCAGTATTTT,CASSLFGTDTQYF
TRBJ1-5,.,TRBV28,.,TGTGCCAGCAGCCCCGCCGGGGGGGCACGTCAGCCCCAGCATTTT,CASSPAGGARQPQHF
TRBJ2-3,TRBD2,TRBV7-2,.,TGTGCCAGCAGCTCACTTAGCGGGGGCCGCCGGGATACGCAGTATTTT,CASSSLSGGRRDTQYF
TRBJ1-1,TRBD1,TRBV5-4,.,TGTGCCAGCAGCTCCAGGGACAGGGGGAACACTGAAGCTTTCTTT,CASSSRDRGNTEAFF
TRBJ2-3,.,TRBV6-5,.,TGTGCCAGCAGTTCACAGGGAGAAATTAAAAATACGCAGTATTTT,CASSSQGEIKNTQYF
TRBJ2-7,TRBD2,TRBV6-5,.,TGTGCCAGCAGTTCCACCGGGACTAGCGAGTACGAGCAGTACTTC,CASSSTGTSEYEQYF
TRBJ1-2,TRBD1,TRBV27,.,TGTGCCAGCAGTCCAACAAGACCCGGACAGGCGGGGAGGATTGGCTACACCTTC,CASSPTRPGQAGRIGYTF
TRBJ1-3,TRBD1,TRBV15,.,TGTGCCACCAGCAGGGACAGGGGAAAGTTTGGAAACACCATATATTTT,CATSRDRGKFGNTIYF
TRBJ1-1,TRBD1,TRBV28,.,TGTGCCAGCAGGAACAGGGGGGACACTGAAGCTTTCTTT,CASRNRGDTEAFF
TRBJ2-5,TRBD2,TRBV30,.,TGTGCCTGGAGACAACCTAGCGGGGGGGCGGGAGAGACCCAGTACTTC,CAWRQPSGGAGETQYF
TRBJ1-4,.,TRBV7-2,once,TGTGCCAGCAGCTCGGGGGGCGCGGTGACTAATGAAAAACTGTTTTTT,CASSSGGAVTNEKLFF
TRBJ1-2,.,TRBV28,.,TGTGCCACCGAAGCTACCTATGGCTACACCTTC,CATEATYGYTF
TRBJ1-5,.,TRBV2,.,TGTGCCAGCAAGGCAGGATCGTATCAGCCCCAGCATTTT,CASKAGSYQPQHF
TRBJ2-7,.,TRBV9,few,TGTGCCAGCAGCGTTAGTATCCTCTCCTACGAGCAGTACTTC,CASSVSILSYEQYF
TRBJ2-5,.,TRBV14,.,TGTGCCAGCAGCCAAGGGGGTTCGCGCGGGGAGACCCAGTACTTC,CASSQGGSRGETQYF
TRBJ1-2,.,TRBV28,.,TGTGCCACCCTGACAGTAAACTATGGCTACACCTTC,CATLTVNYGYTF
TRBJ2-6,.,TRBV25-1,.,TGTGCCAGCAGTGACGCGGCTGGGGCCAACGTCCTGACTTTC,CASSDAAGANVLTF
TRBJ2-7,TRBD2,TRBV6-5,few,TGTGCCAGCAGTTTCGGACTAGCGCGACCCTACGAGCAGTACTTC,CASSFGLARPYEQYF
TRBJ1-4,TRBD1,TRBV7-9,.,TGTGCCAGCAGCTCCCGACAGGGGTTCACTAATGAAAAACTGTTTTTT,CASSSRQGFTNEKLFF
TRBJ2-7,TRBD1,TRBV7-8,.,TGTGCCAGCAGCTTAGTATGGGACAGGGCCAACGAGCAGTACTTC,CASSLVWDRANEQYF
TRBJ2-2,.,TRBV5-4,few,TGTGCCAGCAGTTATGACAGGAACACCGGGGAGCTGTTTTTT,CASSYDRNTGELFF
TRBJ2-7,.,TRBV27,.,TGTGCCAGCAGTTTAATTGGCAGTACCTACGAGCAGTACTTC,CASSLIGSTYEQYF
TRBJ1-2,.,TRBV6-5,.,TGTGCCACTCCCAAGGATCCGGGACACCACTATGGCTACACCTTC,CATPKDPGHHYGYTF
TRBJ1-1,.,TRBV18,.,TGTGCCAGCTCACCTCAGGGGATGAACACTGAAGCTTTCTTT,CASSPQGMNTEAFF
TRBJ1-6,.,TRBV4-1,.,TGCGCCAGCAGCCAAGATCCATCGGGGAATTCACCCCTCCACTTT,CASSQDPSGNSPLHF
TRBJ1-6,TRBD1,TRBV28,.,TGTGCCAGCAGCCGCACAGGGGGCCTAAGATATAATTCACCCCTCCACTTT,CASSRTGGLRYNSPLHF
TRBJ2-1,TRBD1,TRBV7-2,.,TGTGCCAGCAGCCTGGACAGGGGACGGAGTGAGCAGTTCTTC,CASSLDRGRSEQFF